Presented here are 5 T cell receptor beta chains from one specimen sequenced in a study of T-cell memory formation after mild COVID-19 (dated by TCRdb to about 2021). The library was produced with 5' RACE. Sequenced on an Illumina NovaSeq 6000. Clones were called with MiXCR by TCRdb after fastp trimmed the public reads at Q25, and only in-frame beta chains were retained. For every CDR3 protein sequence, its rows merge into one entry that carries the most common genes and DNA. The sample contains around 300,000 distinct CDR3 sequences, roughly an eighth of them found a single time. The leading ten clones occupy about 20% of the sample. Sequencing used PBMCs or a T cell subset sorted from them (not recorded which). Every receptor here comes from a man in his late teens or twenties who had mild COVID-19 (a few samples of this study predate the infection). The sample titles of this study are shuffled in the database, so cell type and time point are left out; the donor was told from shared clones.

Only a few counts were recorded for this clonotype. V gene TRBV29-1 combines with J gene TRBJ2-7; D is perhaps TRBD2 (6 bases). The CDR3 is made up of 15 amino acids. Trimming took 2 bases from V and 3 from J, leaving 17 bases between them. CDR1 is SQVTM and CDR2 is ANQGSEA in the germline V gene. CDR3 bases: TGCAGCGTTGAAATATTAAGGAGGGACCTCTACGAGCAGTACTTC. Residues: CSVEILRRDLYEQYF.

This clonotype occurred a few times. The CDR3 region has the DNA TGCGCCAGCAGCCTTCGCGGCGGGGGATATGGCTACACCTTC. Protein product: CASSLRGGGYGYTF. The chain links TRBV4-3 to TRBJ1-2; perhaps TRBD1 as D (5 bases). This CDR3 is 14 amino acids long. Germline CDR1 LGHNA, CDR2 YSLEER. Trimming left V 4 bases short and J 5 bases short, with 14 bases between.

This clonotype turned up a few times. The chain carries TRBV7-2 and TRBJ2-7, with 11 bases aligning to TRBD2. Germline V gene data show CDR1 as SGHTA and CDR2 as FQGNSA. The CDR3 consists of 13 residues. J lost 6 bases, V lost 3 bases, and 1 base had no gene match. The CDR3 reads CASSFLAGGEQYV. The CDR3 bases are TGTGCCAGCAGCTTCCTAGCGGGGGGCGAGCAGTACGTC.

There are a few counts of this clonotype. The chain carries TRBV4-3 and TRBJ2-6, with TRBD1 identical over 8 bases. Germline CDR1 and CDR2: LGHNA and YSLEER. The CDR3 has 14 amino acids. With V trimmed by 8 bases and J by 2 bases, 2 bases remained unmatched. The CDR3, as DNA: TGCGCCAGCGAGGACAGGGCTGGGGCCAACGTCCTGACTTTC. This sequence encodes CASEDRAGANVLTF.

This clonotype was observed a handful of times. The CDR3 DNA is TGTGCCAGCAGCCCTCAACGGGCCGACTCTGGAAACACCATATATTTT. Its translation: CASSPQRADSGNTIYF. The chain uses TRBV12-3 or TRBV12-4 and TRBJ1-3; D uncertain. V lost 6 bases to trimming and J lost 0 bases, with 15 bases between them. The length of the CDR3 is 16 residues.